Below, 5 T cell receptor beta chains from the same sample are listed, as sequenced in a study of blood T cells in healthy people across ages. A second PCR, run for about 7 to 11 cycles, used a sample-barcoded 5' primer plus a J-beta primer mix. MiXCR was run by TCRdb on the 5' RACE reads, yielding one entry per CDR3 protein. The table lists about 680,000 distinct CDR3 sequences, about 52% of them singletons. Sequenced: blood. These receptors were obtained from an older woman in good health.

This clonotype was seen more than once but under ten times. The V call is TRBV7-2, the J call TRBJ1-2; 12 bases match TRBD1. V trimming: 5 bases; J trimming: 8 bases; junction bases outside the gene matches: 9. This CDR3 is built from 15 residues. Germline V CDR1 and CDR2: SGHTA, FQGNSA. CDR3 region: CASSARDRGRFGYTF. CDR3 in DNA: TGTGCCAGCAGCGCCCGGGACAGGGGGCGATTCGGCTACACCTTC.

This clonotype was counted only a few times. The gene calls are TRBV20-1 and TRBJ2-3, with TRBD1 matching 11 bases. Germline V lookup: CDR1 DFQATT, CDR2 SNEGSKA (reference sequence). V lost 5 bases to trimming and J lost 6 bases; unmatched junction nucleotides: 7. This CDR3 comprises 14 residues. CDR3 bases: TGCAGTGCTGGTTGGACAGGGGGCGCGGATACGCAGTATTTT. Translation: CSAGWTGGADTQYF.

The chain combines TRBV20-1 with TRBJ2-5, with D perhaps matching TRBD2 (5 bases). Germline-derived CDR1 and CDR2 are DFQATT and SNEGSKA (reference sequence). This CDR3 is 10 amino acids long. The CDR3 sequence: CRAGRETQYF. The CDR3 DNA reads TGCAGGGCTGGGAGAGAGACCCAGTACTTC.

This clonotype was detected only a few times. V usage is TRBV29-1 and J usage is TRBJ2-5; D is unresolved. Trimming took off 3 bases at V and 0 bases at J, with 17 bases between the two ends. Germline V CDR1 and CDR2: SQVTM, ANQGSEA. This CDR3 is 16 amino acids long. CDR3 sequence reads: CSVDMVPRGHQETQYF. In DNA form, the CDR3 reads TGCAGCGTTGACATGGTTCCACGTGGGCACCAAGAGACCCAGTACTTC. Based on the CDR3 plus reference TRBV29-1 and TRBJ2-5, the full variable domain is SAVISQKPSRDICQRGTSLTIQCQVDSQVTMMFWYRQQPGQSLTLIATANQGSEATYESGFVIDKFPISRPNLTFSTLTVSNMSPEDSSIYLCSVDMVPRGHQETQYFGPGTRLLVL.

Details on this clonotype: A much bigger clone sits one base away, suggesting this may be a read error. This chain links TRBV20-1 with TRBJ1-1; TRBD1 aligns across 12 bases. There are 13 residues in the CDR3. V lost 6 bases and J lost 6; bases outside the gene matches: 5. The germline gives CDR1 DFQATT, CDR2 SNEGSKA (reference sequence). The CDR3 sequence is CSAGTGGHAEAFF. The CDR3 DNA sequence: TGCAGTGCGGGGACAGGGGGCCACGCTGAAGCTTTCTTT.